Following are 22 T cell receptor beta chains from one sample sequenced in a study of blood T cell repertoires in COVID-19. Profiled with immunoSEQ multiplex PCR; TCRdb holds only in-frame clones, not every one. Of fewer than 450,000 clones in the sample, under 95% are singletons; the top ten hold roughly 3%. The specimen sequenced was peripheral blood. The receptors were sampled from a woman under 30 who had recovered from COVID-19.

The chain couples TRBV29-1 to TRBJ2-3; 13 nucleotides agree with TRBD2. CDR1 is SQVTM and CDR2 is ANQGSEA in the germline V gene. CDR3 length: 14 residues. The V segment lost 7 bases and the J segment 5 bases; nucleotides outside the gene matches: 6. The CDR3: CSGTSGRARDTQYF. CDR3 nucleotides: TGCAGCGGCACTAGCGGGAGGGCCAGAGATACGCAGTATTTT.

This chain uses TRBV11-3 with TRBJ2-5, with TRBD2 identical over 16 bases. V was pared by 3 bases and J by 5 bases, with 6 bases of the junction left unmatched. The length of the CDR3 is 17 residues. Germline-derived CDR1 and CDR2 are SGHNT and YENEEA. CDR3 protein: CASSFGTSGRAVETQYF. CDR3 bases: TGTGCCAGCAGCTTCGGGACTAGCGGGAGGGCCGTTGAGACCCAGTACTTC.

The count of this clone is one. V is TRBV30 and J is TRBJ1-5, with TRBD1 matching 11 bases. This CDR3 is built from 15 residues. Germline V gene sequence: CDR1 GTSNPN, CDR2 SVGIG (reference sequence). The V and J ends lost 1 base and 6 bases, in that order; junction bases with no gene match: 5. CDR3 sequence: CAWSDRDRGIQPQHF. The DNA of the CDR3 is TGTGCCTGGAGTGACCGGGACAGGGGGATTCAGCCCCAGCATTTT.

The chain links TRBV5-4 to TRBJ1-1; TRBD1 matches at 9 bases. J was trimmed by 1 base and V by 2 bases; bases with no gene match: 3. The CDR3 sequence is 15 residues long. CDR1 SGHNT and CDR2 YYREEE come from the germline V gene (reference sequence). The CDR3 DNA is TGTGCCAGCAGCTTTCCGGGACAGGGGAACACTGAAGCTTTCTTT. Protein product: CASSFPGQGNTEAFF.

The J gene is TRBJ2-1, the V gene TRBV20-1; D is undetermined. CDR3 length: 11 residues. Germline values: CDR1 DFQATT, CDR2 SNEGSKA (reference sequence). V dropped 0 bases and J dropped 8 bases, with 5 bases sitting between them. The DNA for the CDR3 is TGCAGTGCTAGAGATCTTGATGAGCAGTTCTTC. This encodes CSARDLDEQFF.

This chain connects TRBV7-9 to TRBJ1-1; TRBD1 agrees at 7 bases. Germline lookup yields CDR1 SEHNR and CDR2 FQNEAQ (reference sequence). Trimming removed 2 bases from V and 0 bases from J; junction bases left unmatched: 6. CDR3 length equals 16 residues. DNA for the CDR3: TGTGCCAGCAGCTTACCGCAAGACAGGGTGAACACTGAAGCTTTCTTT. It translates to CASSLPQDRVNTEAFF.

The DNA for the CDR3 is TGTGCCAGCAGCTTATTATTTGCGGGACAGCCGAACACCGGGGAGCTGTTTTTT. Protein product: CASSLLFAGQPNTGELFF. The chain couples TRBV7-2 to TRBJ2-2; TRBD1 might be the D (7 bases). This CDR3 is 18 amino acids long. Looked up from germline, CDR1 is SGHTA and CDR2 is FQGNSA. Trimming left V 2 bases short and J 0 bases short, with 16 bases between.

The chain links TRBV5-1 to TRBJ1-1; D gene uncertain. This CDR3 has 13 residues. The V gene lost 0 bases and the J gene lost 10 bases, with 13 bases spanning the gap. The germline V gene has CDR1 SGHRS and CDR2 YFSETQ. This chain's CDR3 is CASSLVGAKLAFF. Here the CDR3 DNA reads TGCGCCAGCAGCTTGGTGGGAGCTAAATTAGCTTTCTTT.

This chain uses TRBV28 with TRBJ1-5; 7 bases are a match to TRBD1. V lost 6 bases, J lost 0 bases, and 5 bases stayed unmatched. Germline CDR1 and CDR2: MDHEN and SYDVKM. This CDR3 comprises 15 residues. CDR3 sequence reads: CASRRQGLSNQPQHF. The CDR3 coding sequence is TGTGCCAGCAGAAGACAGGGTCTTAGCAATCAGCCCCAGCATTTT.

The chain links TRBV5-6 to TRBJ2-3, with D tentatively TRBD2 (6 bases). Trimming removed 2 bases at V and 1 base at J, with 14 bases between. There are 16 residues in the CDR3. From germline, CDR1 is SGHDT and CDR2 YYEEEE. The DNA for the CDR3 is TGTGCCAGCAGCTTCTACGGGACTCTGGGCACAGATACGCAGTATTTT. Translation gives CASSFYGTLGTDTQYF. The full variable domain, with the rest looked up from reference TRBV5-6 and TRBJ2-3, is DAGVTQSPTHLIKTRGQQVTLRCSPKSGHDTVSWYQQALGQGPQFIFQYYEEEERQRGNFPDRFSGHQFPNYSSELNVNALLLGDSALYLCASSFYGTLGTDTQYFGPGTRLTVL.

The chain uses TRBV11-3 and TRBJ2-1, with D possibly being TRBD2 (6 bases). V was shortened by 3 bases and J by 5 bases, with 11 bases between the two germline ends. The CDR3 consists of 14 residues. Germline V gene sequence: CDR1 SGHNT, CDR2 YENEEA. The CDR3 coding sequence is TGTGCCAGCAGCTTTGGCGGAGGGAACAATGAGCAGTTCTTC. This gives the protein CASSFGGGNNEQFF.

This chain's CDR3 is CASSLFGLAGGNEQFF. The CDR3 DNA is TGTGCCAGCAGCTTATTCGGACTAGCGGGAGGGAATGAGCAGTTCTTC. V is TRBV7-2 and J is TRBJ2-1; TRBD2 aligns across 15 bases. V lost 2 bases, J lost 7 bases, and 3 bases stayed unmatched. In germline, CDR1 is SGHTA, CDR2 FQGNSA. CDR3 length: 16 amino acids.

The V gene is TRBV24-1, the J gene TRBJ2-3; tentative D call: TRBD2 (6 bases). The CDR3 totals 15 residues. The germline CDR1 and CDR2 sequences are KGHDR and SFDVKD. The V end lost 4 bases, the J end lost 1 base, and 11 bases lay between the germline ends. In nucleotides, the CDR3 is TGTGCCACCAGTGACCTAAGGAGGGGCACAGATACGCAGTATTTT. This gives the protein CATSDLRRGTDTQYF.

V is TRBV20-1 and J is TRBJ2-1, with TRBD2 matching over 15 bases. The ends lost 3 bases at V and 14 bases at J; junction bases unmatched: 8. The germline V gene encodes CDR1 DFQATT and CDR2 SNEGSKA (reference sequence). The CDR3 loop spans 14 amino acids. The CDR3 reads CSASGTSGRRVEFF. The DNA for the CDR3 is TGCAGTGCTAGTGGGACTAGCGGGAGGCGGGTGGAGTTCTTC.

This chain uses TRBV27 with TRBJ2-3; D gene ambiguous. V was trimmed by 2 bases and J by 8 bases, leaving 11 bases between them. CDR3 length: 13 amino acids. Per the germline V gene, CDR1 is MNHEY and CDR2 is SMNVEV (reference sequence). CDR3 coding DNA: TGTGCCAGCAGTTTAAGCGCCCCCAGTACGCAGTATTTT. Encoded protein: CASSLSAPSTQYF.

This clone was counted a single time. The chain has TRBV19 and TRBJ2-1; 7 bases fit TRBD2. CDR1 is LNHDA and CDR2 is SQIVND in the germline V gene (reference sequence). Trimming at V came to 3 bases and at J to 9 bases, leaving 8 bases not matched to a gene. This CDR3 is 14 amino acids long. As DNA, the CDR3 is TGTGCCAGTAGTATCCCCCGCGGGGAGGGTGAGCAGTTCTTC. Residues: CASSIPRGEGEQFF.

The V and J genes are TRBV11-2 and TRBJ2-5; TRBD2 agrees at 7 bases. The CDR3 has 16 amino acids. CDR1 is SGHAT and CDR2 is FQNNGV in the germline V gene. V shed 0 bases, J shed 4 bases, and the junction held 8 bases outside the gene matches. The CDR3 sequence: CASSLDLAGVGETQYF. For the CDR3, the DNA is TGTGCCAGCAGCTTAGATCTGGCGGGAGTAGGAGAGACCCAGTACTTC.

The chain recombines TRBV7-2 with TRBJ1-1; D perhaps matches TRBD1 (6 bases). Germline CDR1 SGHTA, CDR2 FQGNSA. Trimming removed 5 bases from V and 5 bases from J, with 15 bases in between. The CDR3 length is 14 residues. The CDR3 bases are TGTGCCAGCAGCGGGACATGGCTGGGGACTGAAGCTTTCTTT. Translating gives CASSGTWLGTEAFF.

J is TRBJ2-1 and V is TRBV11-2, with D maybe TRBD2 (6 bases). The V end was cut by 6 bases, the J end by 6 bases, with 18 bases between. Germline V lookup: CDR1 SGHAT, CDR2 FQNNGV. The CDR3 is 15 residues long. This chain's CDR3 is CASSHHHGRGNEQFF. The CDR3 DNA follows: TGTGCCAGCAGTCACCATCACGGGAGAGGCAATGAGCAGTTCTTC.

The table lists this clone with a count of one. This chain uses TRBV28 with TRBJ2-3, with D possibly TRBD1 on 6 matching bases. This CDR3 contains 14 residues. V was clipped by 3 bases and J by 6 bases, with 13 bases between them. Germline CDR1 and CDR2: MDHEN and SYDVKM. The CDR3 loop reads CASSLDNQGDTQYF. The CDR3 bases are TGTGCCAGCAGTTTGGACAACCAGGGGGATACGCAGTATTTT.

J is TRBJ1-1 and V is TRBV24-1; D remains ambiguous. The germline CDR1 and CDR2 sequences are KGHDR and SFDVKD. The CDR3 loop spans 12 amino acids. The V end was cut by 4 bases, the J end by 1 base, with 3 bases between. DNA for the CDR3: TGTGCCACCAGTGACCGGAACACTGAAGCTTTCTTT. Translation: CATSDRNTEAFF.

This chain connects TRBV24-1 to TRBJ2-5; TRBD2 matches at 8 bases. Germline CDR1 reads KGHDR; CDR2 reads SFDVKD. V lost 5 bases to trimming and J lost 5 bases; unmatched junction nucleotides: 3. This CDR3 comprises 13 residues. CDR3 sequence: CATSGAGGETQYF. CDR3 bases: TGTGCCACCAGTGGCGCGGGAGGCGAGACCCAGTACTTC.